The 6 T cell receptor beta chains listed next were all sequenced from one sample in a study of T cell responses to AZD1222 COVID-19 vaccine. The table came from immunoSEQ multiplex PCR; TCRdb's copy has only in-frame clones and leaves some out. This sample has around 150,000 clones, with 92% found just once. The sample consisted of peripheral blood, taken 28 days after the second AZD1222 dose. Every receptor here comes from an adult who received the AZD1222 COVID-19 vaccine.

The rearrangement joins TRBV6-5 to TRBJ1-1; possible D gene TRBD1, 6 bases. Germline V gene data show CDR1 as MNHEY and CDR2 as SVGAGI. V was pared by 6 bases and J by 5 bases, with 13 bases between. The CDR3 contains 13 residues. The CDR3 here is CASRRTEITEAFF. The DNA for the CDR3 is TGTGCCAGCAGGCGGACAGAAATAACTGAAGCTTTCTTT.

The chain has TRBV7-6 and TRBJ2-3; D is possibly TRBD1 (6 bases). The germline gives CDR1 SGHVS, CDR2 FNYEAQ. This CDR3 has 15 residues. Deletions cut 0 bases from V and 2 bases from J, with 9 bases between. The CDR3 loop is CASSLAGQFTDTQYF. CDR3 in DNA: TGTGCCAGCAGCTTAGCGGGACAATTCACAGATACGCAGTATTTT.

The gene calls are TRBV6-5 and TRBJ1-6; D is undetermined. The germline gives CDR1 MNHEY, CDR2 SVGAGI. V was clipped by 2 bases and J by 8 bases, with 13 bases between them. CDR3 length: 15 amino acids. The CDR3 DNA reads TGTGCCAGCAGTTACAGCTTCGAGGGTTATTCACCCCTCCACTTT. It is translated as CASSYSFEGYSPLHF.

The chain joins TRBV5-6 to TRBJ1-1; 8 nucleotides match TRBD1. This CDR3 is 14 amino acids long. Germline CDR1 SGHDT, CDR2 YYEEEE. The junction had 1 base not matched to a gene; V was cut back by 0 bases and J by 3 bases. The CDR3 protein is CASSLGQGYTEAFF. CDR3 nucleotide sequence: TGTGCCAGCAGCTTGGGACAGGGGTACACTGAAGCTTTCTTT.

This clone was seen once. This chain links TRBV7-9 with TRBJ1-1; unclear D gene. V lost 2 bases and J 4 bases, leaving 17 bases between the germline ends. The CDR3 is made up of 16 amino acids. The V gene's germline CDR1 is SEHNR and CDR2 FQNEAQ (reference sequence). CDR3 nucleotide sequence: TGTGCCAGCAGCTTAATTCTTACAGAAGCCCGCACTGAAGCTTTCTTT. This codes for CASSLILTEARTEAFF. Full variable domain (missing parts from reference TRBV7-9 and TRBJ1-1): DTGVSQNPRHKITKRGQNVTFRCDPISEHNRLYWYRQTLGQGPEFLTYFQNEAQLEKSRLLSDRFSAERPKGSFSTLEIQRTEQGDSAMYLCASSLILTEARTEAFFGQGTRLTVV.

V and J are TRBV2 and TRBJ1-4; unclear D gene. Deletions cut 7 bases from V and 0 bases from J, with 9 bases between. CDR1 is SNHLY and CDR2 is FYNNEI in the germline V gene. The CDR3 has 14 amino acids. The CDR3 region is CASNRSPTNEKLFF. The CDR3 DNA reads TGTGCCAGCAATCGATCCCCAACTAATGAAAAACTGTTTTTT.